The T cell receptor beta chain described here comes from a study of T-cell reconstitution after alpha-beta-depleted transplantation in children. The library targeted TCRbeta and was prepared with unique molecular identifiers. One entry per CDR3 protein, called by TCRdb with MiXCR from the PCR reads. The table has 500,000 or so distinct CDR3 sequences, 30% to 35% seen once. The CDR3 has 14 amino acids. V shed 2 bases and J shed 5 bases, with 12 bases lying between them. The germline V gene encodes CDR1 MNHEY and CDR2 SVGEGT. Only a few counts were recorded for this clonotype. The sequencing used PBMCs from the stem cell graft donor, collected from the stem cell graft. The V call is TRBV6-2 or TRBV6-3, the J call TRBJ2-5; D is uncertain. The sequence derives from a human donor who donated a stem cell graft to a child with aplastic anemia. This CDR3 is CASSYLRALETQYF. The CDR3 nucleotides read TGTGCCAGCAGTTACCTACGGGCCTTGGAGACCCAGTACTTC.